This TCR beta chain is from a study of OX40 agonist ivuxolimab in advanced cancers. Study findings and constraints: Partial responders at 0.1-3.0 mg/kg had among the lowest clonal expansion. Relative to CD4+ cells, CD8+ T cells on average had more expanded clones. Both CD4+ and CD8+ T cell populations in blood had undergone clonal expansion by week 6 at 0.1 to 3.0 mg/kg.

This clone has a handful of counts. Its antigen is unidentified. The method was immunoSEQ multiplex PCR; TCRdb's version includes in-frame clones alone and lacks a portion of them. The sample consists of around 63,000 clones, over 75% of them appearing once. The sample was CD4+ or CD8+ T cells sorted from blood, taken in a trial of the OX40 agonist ivuxolimab. This sequence was found in an adult with an advanced solid tumor such as melanoma, head and neck, liver or kidney cancer.

The CDR3: CAAGRDEKLFF. CDR3 DNA: TGTGCCGCCGGTCGAGATGAAAAACTGTTTTTT. The genes are TRBV7-9 and TRBJ1-4; D call uncertain. Germline CDR1 is SEHNR and CDR2 is FQNEAQ (reference sequence). This CDR3 spans 11 amino acids. Trimming pared 11 bases from V and 6 bases from J, leaving 10 bases between.